This TCR beta chain is from a study of blood T cell repertoires in COVID-19. Study context: Italy, Spain and the United States were the sources of the convalescent and acute COVID-19 samples.

In the study's own analysis: Nucleated cell counts were estimated from reference gene primer amplification. The protocol was immunoSEQ multiplex PCR, while the TCRdb copy is restricted to in-frame clones and leaves out a portion. V and J calls and clone size are copied from that table; D and trimming were computed from the DNA. Found here are about 110,000 clones, roughly 84% of them singletons; the top ten hold around 3.5%. The CDR3 sequence is 12 residues long. From germline, CDR1 is SGHRS and CDR2 YFSETQ. V lost 5 bases and J 3 bases, leaving 9 bases between the germline ends. The TCR comes from a man aged 35 to 55 with acute or convalescent COVID-19. This rearrangement joins TRBV5-1 to TRBJ2-7, with no clear D. Input material: peripheral blood. The CDR3 sequence is CASRDTIYEQYF. The CDR3 DNA is TGCGCCAGCAGAGACACGATCTACGAGCAGTACTTC.